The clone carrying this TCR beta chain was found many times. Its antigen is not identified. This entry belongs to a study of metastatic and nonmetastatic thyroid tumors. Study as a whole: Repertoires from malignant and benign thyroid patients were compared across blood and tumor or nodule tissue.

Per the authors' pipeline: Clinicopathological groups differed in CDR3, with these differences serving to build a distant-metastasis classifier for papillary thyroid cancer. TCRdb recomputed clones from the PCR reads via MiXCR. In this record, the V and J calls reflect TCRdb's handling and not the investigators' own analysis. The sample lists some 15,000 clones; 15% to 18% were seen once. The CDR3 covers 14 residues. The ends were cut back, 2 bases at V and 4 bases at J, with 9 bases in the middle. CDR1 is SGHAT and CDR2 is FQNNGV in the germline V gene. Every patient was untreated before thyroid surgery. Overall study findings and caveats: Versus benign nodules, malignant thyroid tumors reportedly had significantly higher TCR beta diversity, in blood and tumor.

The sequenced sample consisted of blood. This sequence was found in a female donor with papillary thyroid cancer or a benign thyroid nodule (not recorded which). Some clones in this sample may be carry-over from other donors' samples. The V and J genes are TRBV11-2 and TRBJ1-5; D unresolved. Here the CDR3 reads CASSLREGNQPQHF. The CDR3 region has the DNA TGTGCCAGCAGCTTACGGGAAGGAAATCAGCCCCAGCATTTT.